The present T cell receptor (beta chain) was sequenced within a study of blood T cell repertoires in COVID-19. Study-level background: Some COVID-19 samples were acute and others convalescent; all came from the United States, Italy and Spain. Sample material is recorded as cDNA or gDNA derived from T cells, B-cell-depleted T cells, or PBMCs.

The CDR3 sequence is 16 residues long. CDR1 is SGHDT and CDR2 is YYEEEE in the germline V gene. V was cut by 6 bases and J by 2 bases, with 17 bases left in between. Per the original methods: Amplification of reference gene primers provided the estimated nucleated cell counts. Method: immunoSEQ multiplex PCR; TCRdb's copy keeps in-frame clones and lacks some. The V and J calls and clone size were taken over from that table, and D and trimming were inferred from the DNA. The table records more than 95,000 clones, roughly 89% of them present only once. The chain joins TRBV5-6 to TRBJ2-2, with D possibly TRBD2 on 6 matching bases. The receptor was derived from a human donor in a cohort sampled during active COVID-19. Sequences were obtained from peripheral blood. The CDR3 DNA sequence: TGTGCCAGCACCTCGTCCGGGACTCCTAACACCGGGGAGCTGTTTTTT. Translation: CASTSSGTPNTGELFF.